The 17 T cell receptor beta chains below were found in one sample sequenced in a study of shared clonotypes between healthy human individuals. Only CD45RO-negative cells positively selected for CCR7 counted as naive CD8 cells, so terminally differentiated effector memory CD45RA+ cells were excluded. Some clones are missing from TCRdb's copy, which holds only in-frame ones; the method was immunoSEQ multiplex PCR. The sample contains some 600,000 clones, around 96% of which appear only once. Sequencing was performed on naive CD8+ T cells sorted from blood. The receptors were gathered from a woman aged 30 to 39 in good health.

The rearrangement joins TRBV15 to TRBJ1-1; D remains unclear. Deletions cut 6 bases from V and 4 bases from J, with 12 bases between. The CDR3 loop spans 13 amino acids. Germline V gene lookup returns CDR1 LNHNV and CDR2 YYDKDF (reference sequence). CDR3 nucleotide sequence: TGTGCCACCAGAAGGAGGGCGGGCACTGAAGCTTTCTTT. The encoded protein is CATRRRAGTEAFF.

This sequence joins TRBV5-6 and TRBJ1-2; TRBD1 might be the D (6 bases). The CDR3 has 15 residues. Trimming pared 4 bases from V and 1 base from J, leaving 14 bases between. Germline values: CDR1 SGHDT, CDR2 YYEEEE. CDR3 protein: CASSRDRLVNYGYTF. As DNA, the CDR3 is TGTGCCAGCAGCCGCGACAGGTTGGTTAACTATGGCTACACCTTC.

The CDR3, as DNA: TGCGCCAGCAGTGACACTAGCGGGAGGATCACCGGGGAGCTGTTTTTT. The encoded protein is CASSDTSGRITGELFF. The chain carries TRBV10-2 and TRBJ2-2; 12 nucleotides agree with TRBD2. This CDR3 spans 16 amino acids. Germline lookup yields CDR1 WSHSY and CDR2 SAAADI. J was trimmed by 4 bases and V by 3 bases; bases with no gene match: 3.

The chain has TRBV15 and TRBJ1-4; D not certain. Trimming left V 8 bases short and J 8 bases short, with 15 bases between. The CDR3 runs 13 residues. The germline CDR1 and CDR2 sequences are LNHNV and YYDKDF (reference sequence). CDR3 sequence reads: CATGKGVLEKLFF. As DNA, the CDR3 is TGTGCCACCGGTAAGGGAGTATTGGAAAAACTGTTTTTT.

Regarding this clone: A read error may account for a junction end that differs from germline. Other DNA sequences of this sample code for an identical CDR3. V gene TRBV30 combines with J gene TRBJ2-7; 10 positions match TRBD1. This CDR3 spans 17 amino acids. Germline V CDR1 and CDR2: GTSNPN, SVGIG (reference sequence). The CDR3 protein is CAWSVGFTGTGDNEQYF. The CDR3, as DNA: TGTGCCTGGAGTGTTGGCTTTACCGGGACAGGGGATAACGAGCAGTACTTT.

The chain links TRBV7-9 to TRBJ2-1, with 9 bases fitting TRBD2. The germline V gene has CDR1 SEHNR and CDR2 FQNEAQ (reference sequence). The CDR3 runs to 16 residues. V lost 1 base, J lost 8 bases, and 9 bases stayed unmatched. CDR3 sequence (DNA): TGTGCCAGCAGCTTAGGACGCGGGAGGGTGGTATATGAGCAGTTCTTC. It translates to CASSLGRGRVVYEQFF.

The table lists this clone with a count of one. This chain joins TRBV2 and TRBJ2-3; 12 positions agree with TRBD2. J lost 3 bases, V lost 6 bases, and 7 bases had no gene match. CDR3 length equals 16 residues. CDR1 SNHLY and CDR2 FYNNEI come from the germline V gene. In nucleotides, the CDR3 is TGTGCCAGCAGAGCCCTAGCGGGAGGGAAAACAGATACGCAGTATTTT. This sequence encodes CASRALAGGKTDTQYF.

This chain connects TRBV5-1 to TRBJ2-7; 12 positions match TRBD2. CDR1 and CDR2 (germline): SGHRS, YFSETQ. This CDR3 is 13 amino acids long. Trimming at V came to 8 bases and at J to 5 bases, leaving 5 bases not matched to a gene. CDR3 protein: CASRTSGINEQYF. The CDR3 DNA reads as TGCGCCAGTAGGACTAGCGGGATCAACGAGCAGTACTTC.

This clone occurred once. V gene TRBV5-1 combines with J gene TRBJ2-7; TRBD1 matches 10 bases. The trim removed 1 base at V and 0 bases at J, leaving 10 bases unmatched. The CDR3 runs 18 residues. The germline V gene has CDR1 SGHRS and CDR2 YFSETQ. For the CDR3, the DNA is TGCGCCAGCAGCTTGAGTCGGGCGGGACAGGGGATCTCCTACGAGCAGTACTTC. Translating it yields CASSLSRAGQGISYEQYF.

Concerning this clone itself: In the same sample, other DNA sequences code for this CDR3. The chain combines TRBV20-1 with TRBJ1-1, with D maybe TRBD1 (5 bases). With 6 bases removed from V and 5 bases from J, the gap between germline ends came to 10 bases. CDR1 is DFQATT and CDR2 is SNEGSKA in the germline V gene (reference sequence). This CDR3 comprises 11 residues. CDR3 protein: CSARDVTEAFF. As DNA, the CDR3 is TGCAGTGCAAGGGACGTGACTGAAGCTTTCTTT.

This rearrangement joins TRBV7-8 to TRBJ1-2; 11 positions match TRBD1. Losses at the gene ends were 3 bases for V and 2 bases for J; bases not matched to a gene: 23. The V gene's germline CDR1 is SGHVS and CDR2 FQNEAQ. The CDR3 spans 22 residues. CDR3 sequence reads: CASSFFMVDRGLRHPENYGYTF. CDR3 nucleotide sequence: TGTGCCAGCAGCTTCTTCATGGTGGACAGGGGGCTACGCCACCCCGAAAACTATGGCTACACCTTC.

The chain links TRBV2 to TRBJ2-3; possibly TRBD2 for D (7 bases). Germline assignment: CDR1 SNHLY and CDR2 FYNNEI. The CDR3 is made up of 14 amino acids. Trimming stripped 11 bases from V and 2 bases from J, with 17 bases between. The CDR3 sequence is CARRRGDNTDTQYF. CDR3 bases: TGTGCCCGCCGACGGGGGGACAACACAGATACGCAGTATTTT.

The rearrangement links TRBV9 to TRBJ2-7; D may be TRBD1 (5 bases). Germline loops: CDR1 SGDLS, CDR2 YYNGEE. The CDR3 is 13 residues long. Trimming pared 0 bases from V and 3 bases from J, leaving 7 bases between. CDR3 in DNA: TGTGCCAGCAGCGTAGACCAGGGCTACGAGCAGTACTTC. As protein: CASSVDQGYEQYF. Filled out from reference TRBV9 and TRBJ2-7, the complete variable domain reads DSGVTQTPKHLITATGQRVTLRCSPRSGDLSVYWYQQSLDQGLQFLIQYYNGEERAKGNILERFSAQQFPDLHSELNLSSLELGDSALYFCASSVDQGYEQYFGPGTRLTVT.

The gene calls are TRBV2 and TRBJ2-7; D tentatively fits TRBD1 or TRBD2 (6 bases each). Per the germline V gene, CDR1 is SNHLY and CDR2 is FYNNEI. V lost 7 bases and J 4 bases, leaving 14 bases between the germline ends. CDR3 length: 13 residues. In DNA form, the CDR3 reads TGTGCCAGCAATCATGGGGGGCGGTACGAGCAGTACTTC. Encoded protein: CASNHGGRYEQYF.

This rearrangement joins TRBV10-3 to TRBJ2-5, with 11 bases fitting TRBD2. The J call may be faulty, since TRBJ2-7 better matches the DNA end. The germline gives CDR1 ENHRY, CDR2 SYGVKD. This CDR3 is built from 14 residues. DNA of the CDR3: TGTGCCATCAGTGATCTAGCGGGAGGAGACGAGCAGTACTTC. It codes for CAISDLAGGDEQYF.

The J gene is TRBJ2-7, the V gene TRBV6-5; 8 positions match TRBD1. J gave up 7 bases and V 8 bases, and 13 bases lay outside the gene matches. The CDR3 runs to 14 residues. CDR1 is MNHEY, CDR2 SVGAGI, per germline. The CDR3 here is CASRRTGTPLEQYF. The CDR3 DNA sequence: TGTGCCAGCCGACGGACAGGGACTCCTTTGGAGCAGTACTTC.

The CDR3 DNA follows: TGTGCCAGTAGCGCTAGCAGGGTGAACTATGGCTACACCTTC. Residues: CASSASRVNYGYTF. The chain uses TRBV19 and TRBJ1-2; possibly TRBD1 for D (5 bases). Germline lookup yields CDR1 LNHDA and CDR2 SQIVND (reference sequence). Trimming took 6 bases from V and 2 from J, leaving 13 bases between them. The CDR3 has 14 residues. Full variable domain (rest looked up from reference TRBV19 and TRBJ1-2): DGGITQSPKYLFRKEGQNVTLSCEQNLNHDAMYWYRQDPGQGLRLIYYSQIVNDFQKGDIAEGYSVSREKKESFPLTVTSAQKNPTAFYLCASSASRVNYGYTFGSGTRLTVV.